The 28 T cell receptor beta chains in this list originate from one sample, sequenced in a study of blood T cell repertoires in COVID-19 (dated by TCRdb to 2018 to 2020). Library method: the immunoSEQ multiplex PCR assay. TCRdb stores this immuneACCESS table with in-frame sequences only. Part of the clones is absent; in the studies checked, under half of the shortfall reflects unresolved V genes, and no reason is known for the rest. The sample profile shows approximately 93,000 clones; around 72% of them were found once. The top ten clones comprise around an eighth of the sample. Sequencing was done on a sample of peripheral blood. The receptors stem from an elderly woman with acute or convalescent COVID-19.

In this sample, this clone turned up a few times. The chain uses TRBV9 and TRBJ2-7, with D perhaps TRBD1 (6 bases). This CDR3 has 13 amino acids. The germline V and J ends were trimmed by 0 bases and 3 bases, with 7 bases remaining between them. Germline CDR1 and CDR2: SGDLS and YYNGEE. CDR3 protein: CASSVGDIYEQYF. As DNA, the CDR3 is TGTGCCAGCAGCGTAGGGGACATCTACGAGCAGTACTTC.

CDR3 coding DNA: TGTGCCAGCAGCTTCCGCCGGGACATAGGAAACACCATATATTTT. Translated, it gives CASSFRRDIGNTIYF. The J gene is TRBJ1-3, the V gene TRBV7-3; D might be TRBD1 (6 bases). V was cut by 3 bases and J by 4 bases, with 13 bases left in between. Germline values: CDR1 SGHTA, CDR2 FQGTGA. This CDR3 is 15 amino acids long.

This clone was counted many times. CDR3 loop: CASSWGQFASGNTIYF. The CDR3, as DNA: TGTGCCAGCAGCTGGGGACAATTTGCGTCTGGAAACACCATATATTTT. The rearrangement uses TRBV5-6 and TRBJ1-3, with a weak D call TRBD1 (6 bases). Trimming left V 3 bases short and J 1 base short, with 14 bases between. There are 16 residues in the CDR3. Germline CDR1 SGHDT, CDR2 YYEEEE.

V gene TRBV4-3 combines with J gene TRBJ2-3; possible D gene TRBD1, 6 bases. The CDR3 length is 13 residues. V was shortened by 3 bases and J by 2 bases, with 6 bases between the two germline ends. Germline V CDR1 and CDR2: LGHNA, YSLEER. The CDR3 sequence: CASSQGATDTQYF. CDR3 bases: TGCGCCAGCAGCCAGGGGGCCACAGATACGCAGTATTTT.

V gene TRBV6-5 combines with J gene TRBJ1-3; 8 nucleotides match TRBD1. The germline CDR1 and CDR2 sequences are MNHEY and SVGAGI. The CDR3 contains 15 residues. The ends lost 6 bases at V and 6 bases at J; junction bases unmatched: 10. As DNA, the CDR3 is TGTGCCAGCAGCACCGGGACAGGAGGACCAAACACCATATATTTT. Translating it yields CASSTGTGGPNTIYF.

This clone turned up a few times. The CDR3 sequence is CASRTGRPMEPQHF. Here the CDR3 DNA reads TGTGCCAGCCGGACAGGTCGTCCGATGGAGCCCCAGCATTTT. The V gene is TRBV2, the J gene TRBJ1-5; 7 bases agree with TRBD1. The J segment lost 8 bases and the V segment lost 8 bases, leaving 12 bases of the junction unmatched. Germline values: CDR1 SNHLY, CDR2 FYNNEI. This CDR3 has 14 amino acids.

The chain couples TRBV9 to TRBJ2-1; 13 bases line up with TRBD2. V lost 3 bases to trimming and J lost 7 bases; unmatched junction nucleotides: 4. Germline lookup yields CDR1 SGDLS and CDR2 YYNGEE. The CDR3 length is 15 residues. The DNA for the CDR3 is TGTGCCAGCAGCGGCTTACTAGCGGGAGGGAATGAGCAGTTCTTC. Encoded protein: CASSGLLAGGNEQFF.

This clone came up a few times. The chain couples TRBV6-5 to TRBJ1-4, with TRBD1 as a possible D gene (6 bases). The CDR3 consists of 14 residues. Germline values: CDR1 MNHEY, CDR2 SVGAGI. V lost 8 bases and J lost 7, with 17 bases in between. CDR3 protein: CASWGGPTGEKLFF. CDR3 coding DNA: TGTGCCAGCTGGGGGGGCCCGACGGGTGAAAAACTGTTTTTT.

This sequence joins TRBV6-5 and TRBJ1-2; no clear D. Germline CDR1 and CDR2: MNHEY and SVGAGI. V lost 7 bases to trimming and J lost 5 bases, with 14 bases between them. This CDR3 is 13 amino acids long. The CDR3 DNA reads TGTGCCAGCACTTGGGCATTTGGGTATGGCTACACCTTC. Its protein product is CASTWAFGYGYTF.

The chain has TRBV7-9 and TRBJ2-1; TRBD2 aligns across 8 bases. V trimming: 3 bases; J trimming: 7 bases; junction bases outside the gene matches: 8. The CDR3 spans 15 residues. Looked up from germline, CDR1 is SEHNR and CDR2 is FQNEAQ (reference sequence). CDR3 loop: CASSFVAGYPNEQFF. DNA of the CDR3: TGTGCCAGCAGCTTCGTAGCGGGGTACCCAAATGAGCAGTTCTTC.

This chain joins TRBV29-1 and TRBJ1-5; D is possibly TRBD1 (6 bases). From germline, CDR1 is SQVTM and CDR2 ANQGSEA. The V end lost 6 bases, the J end lost 5 bases, and 14 bases lay between the germline ends. This CDR3 contains 13 residues. The CDR3 reads CSVATGPHQPQHF. Here the CDR3 DNA reads TGCAGCGTCGCGACAGGCCCCCATCAGCCCCAGCATTTT.

The rearrangement uses TRBV18 and TRBJ1-1, with 9 positions matching TRBD1. The V and J ends lost 5 bases and 11 bases, in that order; junction bases with no gene match: 3. Germline-derived CDR1 and CDR2 are KGHSH and LQKENI. CDR3 length equals 11 residues. This CDR3 is CASSAGQGAFF. The CDR3 DNA is TGTGCCAGCTCAGCCGGACAGGGGGCTTTCTTT.

V usage is TRBV7-8 and J usage is TRBJ2-6; weak D call: TRBD2 (5 bases). The CDR3 spans 17 residues. Germline V gives CDR1 SGHVS, CDR2 FQNEAQ. With 1 base removed from V and 0 bases from J, the gap between germline ends came to 10 bases. In DNA form, the CDR3 reads TGTGCCAGCAGCTTAGTGGTAGGGAGCTCTGGGGCCAACGTCCTGACTTTC. It codes for CASSLVVGSSGANVLTF.

The J gene is TRBJ1-4, the V gene TRBV15; 7 nucleotides agree with TRBD1. Germline values: CDR1 LNHNV, CDR2 YYDKDF (reference sequence). The CDR3 has 15 residues. Unmatched junction bases numbered 3, after V lost 2 bases and J lost 3 bases. The CDR3 nucleotides are TGTGCCACCAGCAGAAACAGGGGTCCTAATGAAAAACTGTTTTTT. Residues: CATSRNRGPNEKLFF. Filled out from reference TRBV15 and TRBJ1-4, the complete variable domain reads DAMVIQNPRYQVTQFGKPVTLSCSQTLNHNVMYWYQQKSSQAPKLLFHYYDKDFNNEADTPDNFQSRRPNTSFCFLDIRSPGLGDTAMYLCATSRNRGPNEKLFFGSGTQLSVL.

The V and J genes are TRBV5-4 and TRBJ2-2; D might be TRBD1 (6 bases). The CDR3 is made up of 13 amino acids. V was clipped by 9 bases and J by 3 bases, with 12 bases between them. Germline V gives CDR1 SGHNT, CDR2 YYREEE (reference sequence). CDR3 in amino acids: CAMGAPDTGELFF. CDR3 nucleotides: TGTGCCATGGGGGCGCCGGACACCGGGGAGCTGTTTTTT.

This CDR3 reads CASSLSGGLYRTDTQYF. CDR3 bases: TGTGCCAGCAGCCTTAGCGGGGGGCTATACCGCACAGATACGCAGTATTTT. The chain uses TRBV5-8 and TRBJ2-3; 10 positions agree with TRBD2. The V segment lost 4 bases and the J segment 1 base; nucleotides outside the gene matches: 9. CDR1 SGHTS and CDR2 YDEGEE come from the germline V gene. The CDR3 sequence is 17 residues long. Drawing the rest from reference TRBV5-8 and TRBJ2-3, the complete variable domain is EAGVTQSPTHLIKTRGQQATLRCSPISGHTSVYWYQQALGLGLQFLLWYDEGEERNRGNFPPRFSGRQFPNYSSELNVNALELEDSALYLCASSLSGGLYRTDTQYFGPGTRLTVL.

The V call is TRBV24-1, the J call TRBJ2-2; TRBD2 aligns across 7 bases. The V segment lost 4 bases and the J segment 4 bases; nucleotides outside the gene matches: 5. Germline loops: CDR1 KGHDR, CDR2 SFDVKD. CDR3 length: 15 amino acids. The CDR3 DNA sequence: TGTGCCACCAGTGACGGGGGACTATCCACCGGGGAGCTGTTTTTT. Translated: CATSDGGLSTGELFF.

This chain joins TRBV7-8 and TRBJ2-2; D is unresolved. Looked up from germline, CDR1 is SGHVS and CDR2 is FQNEAQ. V lost 1 base, J lost 1 base, and 7 bases lay in between. The CDR3 loop spans 15 amino acids. The CDR3 reads CASSLVGRNTGELFF. Written as DNA, the CDR3 is TGTGCCAGCAGCTTAGTTGGCAGGAACACCGGGGAGCTGTTTTTT.

This clone occurred a few times. The chain uses TRBV15 and TRBJ1-1, with D unresolved. V was cut by 0 bases and J by 8 bases, with 13 bases left in between. The CDR3 covers 14 residues. CDR1 is LNHNV and CDR2 is YYDKDF in the germline V gene (reference sequence). Written as DNA, the CDR3 is TGTGCCACCAGCAGAGATTTGCCAGATACGGAAGCTTTCTTT. Translating it yields CATSRDLPDTEAFF.

CDR3 in DNA: TGTGCCAGTAGTATGAGGGGGACTAGGCAAGAGACCCAGTACTTC. Its protein product is CASSMRGTRQETQYF. The chain recombines TRBV19 with TRBJ2-5, with 8 bases lining up with TRBD2. The CDR3 has 15 amino acids. Germline CDR1 LNHDA, CDR2 SQIVND (reference sequence). The V and J ends lost 3 bases and 2 bases, in that order; junction bases with no gene match: 5.

This clone has just one count. The J gene is TRBJ1-3, the V gene TRBV5-4, with a weak D call TRBD1 (6 bases). The CDR3 sequence is 16 residues long. Trimming stripped 0 bases from V and 0 bases from J, with 10 bases between. Germline assignment: CDR1 SGHNT and CDR2 YYREEE (reference sequence). The CDR3: CASSLGGRGSGNTIYF. The CDR3 DNA is TGTGCCAGCAGCTTGGGGGGCAGGGGCTCTGGAAACACCATATATTTT.

The V and J genes are TRBV5-3 and TRBJ1-4; 11 nucleotides agree with TRBD1. TRBV5-3 is an open reading frame, and its role is uncertain. CDR3 length equals 18 residues. The V gene end was trimmed by 0 bases and the J gene end by 6 bases; junction bases not matched to a gene: 10. The CDR3 protein is CARSLAPRTGGADEKLFF. The CDR3, as DNA: TGTGCCAGAAGCTTGGCCCCCCGGACAGGGGGCGCGGATGAAAAACTGTTTTTT.

The chain joins TRBV6-5 to TRBJ2-1; maybe TRBD1 (6 bases). CDR1 and CDR2 from the germline V gene are MNHEY and SVGAGI. The CDR3 is 15 residues long. V lost 2 bases to trimming and J lost 3 bases, with 11 bases between them. CDR3 sequence: CASSYTQDSYNEQFF. The CDR3 region has the DNA TGTGCCAGCAGTTACACCCAGGACAGCTACAATGAGCAGTTCTTC.

The chain links TRBV15 to TRBJ2-1, with 11 bases fitting TRBD2. This CDR3 has 16 amino acids. Germline CDR1 reads LNHNV; CDR2 reads YYDKDF (reference sequence). Losses at the gene ends were 0 bases for V and 8 bases for J; bases not matched to a gene: 6. The CDR3 sequence is CATSRDRSGGAHEQFF. The CDR3 DNA sequence: TGTGCCACCAGCAGAGATCGTAGCGGGGGGGCACATGAGCAGTTCTTC.

For this clone: The sample carries other DNA sequences with the same CDR3. The V and J genes are TRBV7-2 and TRBJ1-5, with D possibly matching TRBD1 (6 bases). The CDR3 has 16 residues. Trimming took off 2 bases at V and 4 bases at J, with 15 bases between the two ends. Germline loops: CDR1 SGHTA, CDR2 FQGNSA. The CDR3 bases are TGTGCCAGCAGCTTAAGGGGGGGACGGAGTAATCAGCCCCAGCATTTT. This codes for CASSLRGGRSNQPQHF.

For the CDR3, the DNA is TGTGCCAGCAGTTACACTCGTGGGACTAGCGGCCGGGAGGAGCTGTTTTTT. This translates into CASSYTRGTSGREELFF. The chain has TRBV6-2 or TRBV6-3 and TRBJ2-2; 11 nucleotides match TRBD2. This CDR3 region has 17 residues. The trim removed 2 bases at V and 10 bases at J, leaving 12 bases unmatched. Per germline, CDR1 MNHEY and CDR2 SVGEGT.

The chain carries TRBV3-1 (or the pseudogene TRBV3-2) and TRBJ2-7, with 8 bases lining up with TRBD1. The CDR3 runs 15 residues. J was trimmed by 6 bases and V by 6 bases; bases with no gene match: 13. The germline V gene has CDR1 LGHDT and CDR2 YNNKEL (reference sequence). The CDR3 region has the DNA TGTGCCAGCAGTCCTGGACAGGGAGGCTACGGCGAGCAGTACTTC. Amino acids: CASSPGQGGYGEQYF.

This chain joins TRBV7-2 and TRBJ2-6; D may be TRBD1 (6 bases). Germline lookup yields CDR1 SGHTA and CDR2 FQGNSA. This CDR3 has 16 amino acids. Deletions cut 5 bases from V and 2 bases from J, with 13 bases between. The CDR3 coding sequence is TGTGCCAGCAGCCACAAGGGGACAACTGGGGCCAACGTCCTGACTTTC. This encodes CASSHKGTTGANVLTF. Using reference TRBV7-2 and TRBJ2-6 for the parts outside the CDR3, the full variable domain is GAGVSQSPSNKVTEKGKDVELRCDPISGHTALYWYRQSLGQGLEFLIYFQGNSAPDKSGLPSDRFSAERTGGSVSTLTIQRTQQEDSAVYLCASSHKGTTGANVLTFGAGSRLTVL.